A selection of T cell receptor beta chains follows, all from one sample in a study of T-cell reconstitution after alpha-beta-depleted transplantation in children. TCRdb reprocessed the PCR reads with MiXCR, giving one entry per CDR3 protein. This repertoire shows 500,000 to 650,000 distinct CDR3 sequences, 13% found once; its top ten account for approximately 2.1%. Sequenced material: PBMCs, mostly from graft donor cells, taken 360 days after TCRalphabeta/CD19-depleted stem cell transplant. These TCRs come from a male patient younger than 18 who had a stem cell transplant for acute myeloid leukemia, so the T cells may come from the graft donor. Both conserved end residues are part of each CDR3. A D gene is named only where the DNA matches it firmly. Clone size, where shown, is once, few, many, or a class for clones that have expanded.

clone_size: few; v_call: TRBV11-1; d_call: NA; j_call: TRBJ2-2; cdr3_nt: TGTGCCAGCAGCTTATGGGCAGGCGCCGGGGAGCTGTTTTTT; cdr3_aa: CASSLWAGAGELFF
clone_size: few; v_call: TRBV28; d_call: TRBD1; j_call: TRBJ2-6; cdr3_nt: TGTGCCAGCATCGAAGACAGGGCGAGGGTATATGGGGCCAACGTCCTGACTTTC; cdr3_aa: CASIEDRARVYGANVLTF
clone_size: NA; v_call: TRBV29-1; d_call: NA; j_call: TRBJ2-7; cdr3_nt: TGCAGCGTTGAAGTCAGGGCTTCCTACGAGCAGTACTTC; cdr3_aa: CSVEVRASYEQYF
clone_size: NA; v_call: TRBV4-3; d_call: NA; j_call: TRBJ2-6; cdr3_nt: TGCGCCAGCAGCCAAGATCATTTTACAGGGTTAAGCTCTGGGGCCAACGTCCTGACTTTC; cdr3_aa: CASSQDHFTGLSSGANVLTF
clone_size: few; v_call: TRBV7-2; d_call: NA; j_call: TRBJ2-1; cdr3_nt: TGTGCCAGCAGCCCCGACCCCCCCAAGCTATACAATGAGCAGTTCTTC; cdr3_aa: CASSPDPPKLYNEQFF
clone_size: NA; v_call: TRBV5-1; d_call: NA; j_call: TRBJ1-6; cdr3_nt: TGCGCCAGCAGCTTCGCGGCAGGGCTTCGGAATTCACCCCTCCACTTT; cdr3_aa: CASSFAAGLRNSPLHF
clone_size: many; v_call: TRBV18; d_call: NA; j_call: TRBJ2-5; cdr3_nt: TGTGCCAGCTCACCGCCGAGACAGTACCAAGAGACCCAGTACTTC; cdr3_aa: CASSPPRQYQETQYF
clone_size: few; v_call: TRBV28; d_call: TRBD1; j_call: TRBJ2-5; cdr3_nt: TGTGCCAGCAGTCTCGACAGGGGGCAAGGGACCCAGTACTTC; cdr3_aa: CASSLDRGQGTQYF
clone_size: few; v_call: TRBV9; d_call: TRBD1; j_call: TRBJ2-7; cdr3_nt: TGTGCCAGCAGCGTCGGGACAGGGGGGCAAAGAGAGCAGTACTTC; cdr3_aa: CASSVGTGGQREQYF
clone_size: NA; v_call: TRBV27; d_call: TRBD2; j_call: TRBJ2-2; cdr3_nt: TGTGCCAGCAGTCCAAGGACTAGCGGGAGTCGCACTGGGGAGCTGTTTTTT; cdr3_aa: CASSPRTSGSRTGELFF
clone_size: many; v_call: TRBV11-2; d_call: NA; j_call: TRBJ2-1; cdr3_nt: TGTGCCAGCAGCTTAATCCGCGACAATGAGCAGTTCTTC; cdr3_aa: CASSLIRDNEQFF
clone_size: few; v_call: TRBV6-2/TRBV6-3; d_call: NA; j_call: TRBJ2-2; cdr3_nt: TGTGCCAGCAACAGGGACGGGGTGGCCGGGGAGCTGTTTTTT; cdr3_aa: CASNRDGVAGELFF
clone_size: many; v_call: TRBV6-5; d_call: TRBD1; j_call: TRBJ1-4; cdr3_nt: TGTGCCAGCAGACGAACAGGGGCTAATGAAAAACTGTTTTTT; cdr3_aa: CASRRTGANEKLFF
clone_size: NA; v_call: TRBV21-1; d_call: NA; j_call: TRBJ2-3; cdr3_nt: TGTGCCAGCAGCAACCGGTTGGCCATGGTTACGCAGTATTTT; cdr3_aa: CASSNRLAMVTQYF
clone_size: NA; v_call: TRBV20-1; d_call: NA; j_call: TRBJ2-7; cdr3_nt: TGCAGTGCTAGAGATTGGGTGGGGGTGATGTACGAGCAGTACTTC; cdr3_aa: CSARDWVGVMYEQYF
clone_size: NA; v_call: TRBV28; d_call: NA; j_call: TRBJ1-1; cdr3_nt: TGTGCCAGCAGCCGGCGGGGGCCCTGGAACACTGAAGCTTTCTTT; cdr3_aa: CASSRRGPWNTEAFF
clone_size: NA; v_call: TRBV7-9; d_call: NA; j_call: TRBJ1-3; cdr3_nt: TGTGCCAGCAGCTTAGGGCACCTCAGCTCTGGAAACACCATATATTTT; cdr3_aa: CASSLGHLSSGNTIYF
clone_size: NA; v_call: TRBV28; d_call: NA; j_call: TRBJ2-1; cdr3_nt: TGTGCCAGCAGTTTACTAGGCCACCACAATGAGCAGTTCTTC; cdr3_aa: CASSLLGHHNEQFF
clone_size: NA; v_call: TRBV27; d_call: TRBD1; j_call: TRBJ1-2; cdr3_nt: TGTGCCAGCAGCCGATTGGACAGGGGCTATGGCTACACCTTC; cdr3_aa: CASSRLDRGYGYTF
clone_size: many; v_call: TRBV28; d_call: NA; j_call: TRBJ2-2; cdr3_nt: TGTGCCAGCATGAGGAAGATGCTAAACACCGGGGAGCTGTTTTTT; cdr3_aa: CASMRKMLNTGELFF
clone_size: many; v_call: TRBV7-2; d_call: NA; j_call: TRBJ2-2; cdr3_nt: TGTGCCAGCAGCTTTAGGGCCACGGGCACCGGGGAGCTGTTTTTT; cdr3_aa: CASSFRATGTGELFF
clone_size: NA; v_call: TRBV4-2; d_call: TRBD2; j_call: TRBJ2-6; cdr3_nt: TGTGCCAGCAGCCAACACTGGGGACTAGCGGGAGGCTCTGGGGCCAACGTCCTGACTTTC; cdr3_aa: CASSQHWGLAGGSGANVLTF
clone_size: NA; v_call: TRBV23-1; d_call: TRBD1; j_call: TRBJ2-3; cdr3_nt: TGCGCCAGCACTCCCCCCGGGACAGGGTCGCTCGATGAGACAGATACGCAGTATTTT; cdr3_aa: CASTPPGTGSLDETDTQYF